Each of the 10 T cell receptor beta chains below was sequenced from the same sample in a study of HIV-infected patients and healthy controls. cDNA was made from about 500 ng RNA using alpha and beta constant primers. Each of the alpha and beta chains got its own library through chain-specific third strand synthesis with indices. Each CDR3 protein is one row after TCRdb ran MiXCR on the 5' RACE reads. The profile shows approximately 11,000 distinct CDR3 sequences, under 7% of them singletons. Roughly three months, about 14 weeks, into antiretroviral therapy, follow-up blood was collected. No cell fractionation was done, so the repertoire covers all unsorted peripheral blood T cells. This sample comprised blood, obtained during antiretroviral therapy. All receptors come from an adult with HIV infection. The donor label of this sample is uncertain.

This clonotype showed up many times. V and J are TRBV28 and TRBJ1-5; 9 nucleotides agree with TRBD1. The CDR3 extends over 15 amino acids. Germline V gene data show CDR1 as MDHEN and CDR2 as SYDVKM. The J segment lost 6 bases and the V segment lost 6 bases, leaving 9 bases of the junction unmatched. The CDR3, as DNA: TGTGCCAGCAGGCCTACCGGGACAGGGTTTCAGCCCCAGCATTTT. This gives the protein CASRPTGTGFQPQHF.

This clonotype was counted only a few times. The chain links TRBV19 to TRBJ2-6, with D unresolved. Trimming pared 7 bases from V and 4 bases from J, leaving 8 bases between. The CDR3 totals 13 residues. Germline-derived CDR1 and CDR2 are LNHDA and SQIVND (reference sequence). The DNA for the CDR3 is TGTGCCAGTACTGTCGGAGGGGCCAACGTCCTGACTTTC. Its translation is CASTVGGANVLTF.

The CDR3 here is CASMPGVRFEAFF. As DNA, the CDR3 is TGTGCCAGTATGCCAGGAGTGAGGTTTGAAGCTTTCTTT. The V gene is TRBV19, the J gene TRBJ1-1; D is undetermined. The V and J ends lost 7 bases and 7 bases respectively, with 16 bases between them. The germline V gene has CDR1 LNHDA and CDR2 SQIVND (reference sequence). This CDR3 is built from 13 residues. The whole variable domain, filled in from reference TRBV19 and TRBJ1-1, reads DGGITQSPKYLFRKEGQNVTLSCEQNLNHDAMYWYRQDPGQGLRLIYYSQIVNDFQKGDIAEGYSVSREKKESFPLTVTSAQKNPTAFYLCASMPGVRFEAFFGQGTRLTVV.

Ten or more counts support this clonotype. This chain connects TRBV25-1 to TRBJ2-7; D gene unclear. The V end lost 2 bases, the J end lost 3 bases, and 2 bases lay between the germline ends. The germline V gene has CDR1 MGHDK and CDR2 SYGVNS. This CDR3 contains 11 residues. The CDR3 region is CASSEGYEQYF. The CDR3 bases are TGTGCCAGCAGTGAAGGCTACGAGCAGTACTTC.

This clonotype was picked up many times. The chain is built from TRBV6-5 and TRBJ2-1; the match to TRBD2 covers 11 bases. The CDR3 covers 16 residues. CDR1 is MNHEY and CDR2 is SVGAGI in the germline V gene. V trimming: 2 bases; J trimming: 6 bases; junction bases outside the gene matches: 6. The CDR3 here is CASSYGGLADLNEQFF. The CDR3 DNA sequence: TGTGCCAGCAGTTACGGGGGACTAGCGGACCTCAATGAGCAGTTCTTC.

This clonotype was seen repeatedly, ten times or more. CDR3 DNA: TGTGCCAGCAGTCACGGCCGCCACGGGGGGGCTGAAGATACGCAGTATTTT. This codes for CASSHGRHGGAEDTQYF. The rearrangement joins TRBV6-2 or TRBV6-3 to TRBJ2-3; 8 nucleotides align to TRBD2. There are 17 residues in the CDR3. J gave up 5 bases and V 5 bases, and 15 bases lay outside the gene matches. Germline CDR1 and CDR2: MNHEY and SVGEGT.

This clonotype was counted at least ten times. This chain links TRBV5-1 with TRBJ2-7; maybe TRBD1 (5 bases). CDR3 length: 12 amino acids. Deletions cut 0 bases from V and 8 bases from J, with 9 bases between. The germline V gene has CDR1 SGHRS and CDR2 YFSETQ. CDR3 sequence: CASSLESGKQYF. DNA for the CDR3: TGCGCCAGCAGCTTGGAGTCAGGGAAGCAGTACTTC.

This clonotype was counted between two and nine times. The chain carries TRBV29-1 and TRBJ1-2, with 7 bases aligning to TRBD1. Germline V gives CDR1 SQVTM, CDR2 ANQGSEA. Trimming at V came to 0 bases and at J to 6 bases, leaving 10 bases not matched to a gene. This CDR3 is built from 15 residues. As DNA, the CDR3 is TGCAGCGTTGAAGACCCCTCCGGGACAGAAAATGGCTACACCTTC. Its protein is CSVEDPSGTENGYTF. Together with reference TRBV29-1 and TRBJ1-2, the CDR3 gives the full variable domain: SAVISQKPSRDICQRGTSLTIQCQVDSQVTMMFWYRQQPGQSLTLIATANQGSEATYESGFVIDKFPISRPNLTFSTLTVSNMSPEDSSIYLCSVEDPSGTENGYTFGSGTRLTVV.

This clonotype is judged medium-sized. The CDR3 region is CAIEDAGANTQYF. DNA for the CDR3: TGTGCCATAGAAGACGCAGGGGCGAATACGCAGTATTTT. This chain joins TRBV10-3 and TRBJ2-3; a weak D match, TRBD1 (6 bases). V lost 9 bases and J lost 7, with 17 bases in between. The length of the CDR3 is 13 residues. Germline-derived CDR1 and CDR2 are ENHRY and SYGVKD.

This clonotype was counted many times. The chain carries TRBV29-1 and TRBJ2-5; 8 bases are a match to TRBD1. Germline assignment: CDR1 SQVTM and CDR2 ANQGSEA. J lost 4 bases, V lost 5 bases, and 12 bases had no gene match. The CDR3 has 15 amino acids. Written as DNA, the CDR3 is TGCAGCGTTACGGAACCAAGCAGGGGGCCAGAGACCCAGTACTTC. It encodes CSVTEPSRGPETQYF.